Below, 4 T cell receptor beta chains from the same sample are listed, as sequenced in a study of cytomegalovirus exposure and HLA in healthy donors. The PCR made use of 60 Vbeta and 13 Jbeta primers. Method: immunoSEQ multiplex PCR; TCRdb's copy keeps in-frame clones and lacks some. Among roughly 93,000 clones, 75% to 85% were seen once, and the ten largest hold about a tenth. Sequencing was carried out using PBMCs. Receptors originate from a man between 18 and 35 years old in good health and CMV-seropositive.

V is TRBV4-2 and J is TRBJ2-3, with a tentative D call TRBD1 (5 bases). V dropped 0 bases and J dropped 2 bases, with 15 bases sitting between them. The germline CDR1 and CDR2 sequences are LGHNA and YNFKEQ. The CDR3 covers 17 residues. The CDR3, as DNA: TGTGCCAGCAGCCAAGAACCAAAGGGGCTCAACACAGATACGCAGTATTTT. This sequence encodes CASSQEPKGLNTDTQYF.

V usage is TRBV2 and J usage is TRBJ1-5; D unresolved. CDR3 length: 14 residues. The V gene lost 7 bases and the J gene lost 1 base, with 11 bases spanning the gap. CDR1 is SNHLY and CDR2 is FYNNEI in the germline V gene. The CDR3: CASTHGNSNQPQHF. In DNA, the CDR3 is TGTGCCAGCACGCACGGGAACAGCAATCAGCCCCAGCATTTT.

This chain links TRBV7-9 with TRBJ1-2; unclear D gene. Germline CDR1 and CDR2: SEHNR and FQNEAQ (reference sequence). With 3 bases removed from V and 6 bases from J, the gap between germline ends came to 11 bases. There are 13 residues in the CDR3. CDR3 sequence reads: CASSFKQANGYTF. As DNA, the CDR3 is TGTGCCAGCAGCTTCAAGCAGGCTAATGGCTACACCTTC.

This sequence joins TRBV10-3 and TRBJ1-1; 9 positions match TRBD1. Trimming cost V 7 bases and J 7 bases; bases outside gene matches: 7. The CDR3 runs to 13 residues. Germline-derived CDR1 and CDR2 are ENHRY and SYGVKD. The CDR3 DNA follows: TGTGCCATCAATATGGACAGGGGTGTTGAAGCTTTCTTT. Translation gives CAINMDRGVEAFF.